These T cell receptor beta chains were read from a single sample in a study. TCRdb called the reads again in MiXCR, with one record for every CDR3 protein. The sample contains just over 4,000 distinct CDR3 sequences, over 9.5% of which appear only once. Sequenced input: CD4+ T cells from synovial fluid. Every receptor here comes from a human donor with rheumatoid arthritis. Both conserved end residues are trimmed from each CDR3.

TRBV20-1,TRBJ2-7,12,SASLRGLAYEQY
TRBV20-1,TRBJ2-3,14,SASGLAGGETDTQY
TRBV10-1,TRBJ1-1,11,ASSVGVGTEAF
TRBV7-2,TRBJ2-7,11,ASNPGTSHEQY
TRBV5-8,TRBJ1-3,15,ASSLKQRLSSGNTIY
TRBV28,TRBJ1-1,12,ASCRGRMNTEAF
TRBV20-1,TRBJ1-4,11,SARQGRGEKLF
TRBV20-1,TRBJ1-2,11,STNHPAGGGYT
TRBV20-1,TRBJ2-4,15,SARPFKLAGAKNVQY
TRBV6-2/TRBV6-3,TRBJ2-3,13,ASSQGLTSTDTQY
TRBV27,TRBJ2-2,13,ASSFVSGGLGELF
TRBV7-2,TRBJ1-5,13,ASSSGTGEGQPQH
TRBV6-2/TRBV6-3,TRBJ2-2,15,ASSYRQILTNTGELF
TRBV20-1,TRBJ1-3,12,SASPGSSGNTIY
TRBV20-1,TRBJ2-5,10,SANGGKATPY
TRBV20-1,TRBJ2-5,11,SARVAPPEPQY
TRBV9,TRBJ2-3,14,ASSVDGSGFSDTQY
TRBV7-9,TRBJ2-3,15,ASSLDGSGRAADTQY
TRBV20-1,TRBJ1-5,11,SARKTGNQPQH
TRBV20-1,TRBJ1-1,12,SARQGVGGPEAF
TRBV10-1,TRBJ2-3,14,ASRSRGSAFSDTQY
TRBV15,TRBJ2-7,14,ATQPGTSDSSYEQY
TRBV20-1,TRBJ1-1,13,SAKKMRQGNTEAF
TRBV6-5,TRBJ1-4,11,ASRSRRGEKLF
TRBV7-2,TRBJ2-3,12,ASRTGTALDTQY
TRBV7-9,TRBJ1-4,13,ASSFRQGLNEKLF
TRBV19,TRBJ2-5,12,ASTSVGPIETQY
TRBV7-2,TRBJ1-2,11,ASSQAVFYGYT
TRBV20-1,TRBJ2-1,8,SAKGNEQF
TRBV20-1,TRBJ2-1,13,SATNLRQSYNEQF
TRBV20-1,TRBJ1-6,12,SARAGVRGSPLH
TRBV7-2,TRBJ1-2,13,ASSSRDRAYYGYT
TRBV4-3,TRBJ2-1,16,ASSQDSSPGGNMNEQF
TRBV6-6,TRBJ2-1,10,ASSKGTSEQF
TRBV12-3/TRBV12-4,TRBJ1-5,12,ASSPQKLNQPQH
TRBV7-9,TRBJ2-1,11,ASSLARDNEQF
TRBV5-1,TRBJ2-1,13,ASSFTGGNQNEQF
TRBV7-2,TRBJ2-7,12,ASSTGLASYEQY
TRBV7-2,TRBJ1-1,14,ASSPTGQSLNTEAF
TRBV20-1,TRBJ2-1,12,SARGPGRDNEQF
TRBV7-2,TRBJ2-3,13,ASSLALRYTDTQY
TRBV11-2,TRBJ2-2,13,ASSLELVNTGELF
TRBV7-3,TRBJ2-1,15,ASSPRMGTSGNNEQF
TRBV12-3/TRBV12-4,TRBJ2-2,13,ASRGPGQGTGELF
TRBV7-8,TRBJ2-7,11,ASSRDTSYEQY
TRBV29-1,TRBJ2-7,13,SVENPAGASYEQY
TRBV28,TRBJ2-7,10,ASSSTNHEQY
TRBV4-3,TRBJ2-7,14,ASSQDSSGISYEQY
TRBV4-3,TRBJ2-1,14,ASSQRGGRPLGEQF
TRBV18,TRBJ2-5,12,ASSPQEGVVTQY
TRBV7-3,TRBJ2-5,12,ASSLSGRVETQY
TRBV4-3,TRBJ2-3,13,ASSQDSTLTDTQY
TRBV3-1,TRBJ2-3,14,ASSHRLAGESDTQY
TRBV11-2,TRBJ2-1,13,ASSWGTSGSFEQF